A selection of T cell receptor beta chains follows, all from one sample in a study of blood T cells in healthy people across ages. TCRdb ran MiXCR on the 5' RACE reads and lists one entry per CDR3 protein. The table includes approximately 800,000 distinct CDR3 sequences, 35% to 40% detected once. What was sequenced was blood. The origin of the receptors is a man younger than 35 in good health. Each CDR3 is given with its conserved first and last residue. The D gene is left open where the match is weak. A row's size may be missing; if present it is once, few, many or a size class.

j_call: TRBJ2-3
d_call: .
clone_size: .
v_call: TRBV20-1
cdr3_nt: TGCAGTGGCGATGGGGGAACTAGCACAGATACGCAGTATTTT
cdr3_aa: CSGDGGTSTDTQYF

j_call: TRBJ1-4
d_call: .
clone_size: .
v_call: TRBV9
cdr3_nt: TGTGCCAGCAGCGTAGGAACGGGGGCAACTAATGAAAAACTGTTTTTT
cdr3_aa: CASSVGTGATNEKLFF

j_call: TRBJ2-1
d_call: .
clone_size: .
v_call: TRBV20-1
cdr3_nt: TGCAGTGCTCTCGACAGGAGGCAGTTCTTC
cdr3_aa: CSALDRRQFF

j_call: TRBJ2-7
d_call: .
clone_size: .
v_call: TRBV10-3
cdr3_nt: TGTGCCATCAGGGATTCGGGGGCCGCCTACGAGCAGTACTTC
cdr3_aa: CAIRDSGAAYEQYF

j_call: TRBJ2-5
d_call: TRBD2
clone_size: .
v_call: TRBV5-1
cdr3_nt: TGCGCCAGCAGCCAGCTAGGAGAAACGGGGGGGGCCCAGTACTTC
cdr3_aa: CASSQLGETGGAQYF

j_call: TRBJ1-5
d_call: .
clone_size: .
v_call: TRBV20-1
cdr3_nt: TGCAGTGCTAAAGGGTCAGCGTGGGGTGAGCCCCAGCATTTT
cdr3_aa: CSAKGSAWGEPQHF

j_call: TRBJ2-7
d_call: TRBD1
clone_size: .
v_call: TRBV12-3/TRBV12-4
cdr3_nt: TGTGCCAGCAGTCAAACGGGACAGTTTTACGAGCAGTACTTC
cdr3_aa: CASSQTGQFYEQYF

j_call: TRBJ2-3
d_call: .
clone_size: .
v_call: TRBV18
cdr3_nt: TGTGCCAGCTCACCAAAAGATCCTGTCCGTACGCAGTATTTT
cdr3_aa: CASSPKDPVRTQYF

j_call: TRBJ2-3
d_call: TRBD1
clone_size: .
v_call: TRBV7-3
cdr3_nt: TGTGCCAGCAGCCCCGGGACAGTTCCTGATACGCAGTATTTT
cdr3_aa: CASSPGTVPDTQYF

j_call: TRBJ2-1
d_call: TRBD1
clone_size: few
v_call: TRBV15
cdr3_nt: TGTGCCACCAGCAGGGTAGACAGGGGCCCGCTCCATTACAATGAGCAGTTCTTC
cdr3_aa: CATSRVDRGPLHYNEQFF

j_call: TRBJ2-4
d_call: .
clone_size: .
v_call: TRBV27
cdr3_nt: TGTGCCAGCCGATCAGGGTTCTTAGCCAAAAACATTCAGTACTTC
cdr3_aa: CASRSGFLAKNIQYF

j_call: TRBJ1-1
d_call: TRBD1
clone_size: few
v_call: TRBV20-1
cdr3_nt: TGCAGTGCCAGGACAGGCGGGACCGGGACTTTCTTT
cdr3_aa: CSARTGGTGTFF

j_call: TRBJ1-2
d_call: .
clone_size: many
v_call: TRBV29-1
cdr3_nt: TGCAGCGTTGAAGGAGGGGCAGATCTCTATGGCTACACCTTC
cdr3_aa: CSVEGGADLYGYTF

j_call: TRBJ1-2
d_call: .
clone_size: .
v_call: TRBV12-3/TRBV12-4
cdr3_nt: TGTGCCAGCAGTCAACAGGCCCCTATGGCCCATGGCTACACCTTC
cdr3_aa: CASSQQAPMAHGYTF

j_call: TRBJ2-7
d_call: TRBD1
clone_size: .
v_call: TRBV6-5
cdr3_nt: TGTGCCAGCAACCCCCTGGACAGGGAGGCACGCGAGCAGTACTTC
cdr3_aa: CASNPLDREAREQYF

j_call: TRBJ2-1
d_call: .
clone_size: once
v_call: TRBV5-1
cdr3_nt: TGCGCCAGCAGCTTCGCTACGAAACAGGGTTCCTACAATGAGCAGTTCTTC
cdr3_aa: CASSFATKQGSYNEQFF

j_call: TRBJ1-2
d_call: .
clone_size: .
v_call: TRBV13
cdr3_nt: TGTGCCAGCTGCCCCGGGGGGCGAGACTATGGCTACACCTTC
cdr3_aa: CASCPGGRDYGYTF

j_call: TRBJ1-1
d_call: .
clone_size: few
v_call: TRBV20-1
cdr3_nt: TGCAGTGCTAGAGATGAAGCTTTCTTT
cdr3_aa: CSARDEAFF

j_call: TRBJ2-3
d_call: .
clone_size: .
v_call: TRBV12-3/TRBV12-4
cdr3_nt: TGTGCCAGCACCTCCGGGACCACCCGCACAGATACGCAGTATTTT
cdr3_aa: CASTSGTTRTDTQYF

j_call: TRBJ1-5
d_call: TRBD1
clone_size: few
v_call: TRBV20-1
cdr3_nt: TGCAGTGCGCCGGACAGGGGCAAGGGTTATAGCAATCAGCCCCAGCATTTT
cdr3_aa: CSAPDRGKGYSNQPQHF

j_call: TRBJ1-5
d_call: .
clone_size: .
v_call: TRBV9
cdr3_nt: TGTGCCGGCAGCGTAGACGGGAATAGCAATCAGCCCCAGCATTTT
cdr3_aa: CAGSVDGNSNQPQHF

j_call: TRBJ2-5
d_call: .
clone_size: .
v_call: TRBV28
cdr3_nt: TGTGCCAGCATTCCCCGTGAGACCCAGTACTTC
cdr3_aa: CASIPRETQYF

j_call: TRBJ2-5
d_call: .
clone_size: once
v_call: TRBV10-3
cdr3_nt: TGTGCCATCAAAGGTAGGGAGACCCAGTACTTC
cdr3_aa: CAIKGRETQYF

j_call: TRBJ2-5
d_call: TRBD2
clone_size: .
v_call: TRBV5-1
cdr3_nt: TGCGCCAGCAGCTACACTAGCGGGGCCCAAGAGACCCAGTACTTC
cdr3_aa: CASSYTSGAQETQYF

j_call: TRBJ2-7
d_call: .
clone_size: .
v_call: TRBV7-9
cdr3_nt: TGTGCCAACAGCTTATTCCGAGCCGAGCAGTACTTC
cdr3_aa: CANSLFRAEQYF

j_call: TRBJ1-2
d_call: .
clone_size: .
v_call: TRBV4-1
cdr3_nt: TGCGCCAGCAGCCAAGTGTCATTAAGGGGGGATGGCTACACCTTC
cdr3_aa: CASSQVSLRGDGYTF

j_call: TRBJ2-3
d_call: TRBD2
clone_size: few
v_call: TRBV27
cdr3_nt: TGTGCCAGCAGTCGCATAGCGGGTGTAACGCAGTATTTT
cdr3_aa: CASSRIAGVTQYF

j_call: TRBJ1-6
d_call: TRBD1
clone_size: .
v_call: TRBV7-2
cdr3_nt: TGTGCCAGCAGCTTACGGGGGACAGGGGGCGGATCACCCCTCCACTTT
cdr3_aa: CASSLRGTGGGSPLHF

j_call: TRBJ2-5
d_call: TRBD1
clone_size: .
v_call: TRBV28
cdr3_nt: TGTGCCAGCAGTTACAATGACAGGGGGAGGGAGACCCAGTACTTC
cdr3_aa: CASSYNDRGRETQYF

j_call: TRBJ1-5
d_call: .
clone_size: .
v_call: TRBV2
cdr3_nt: TGTGCCAGCGGATATGGGGGGGTCGACAATCAGCCCCAGCATTTT
cdr3_aa: CASGYGGVDNQPQHF

j_call: TRBJ2-7
d_call: .
clone_size: few
v_call: TRBV3-1
cdr3_nt: TGTGCCAGCAGCCAAGATTTACTCCTCGGGACCTACGAGCAGTACTTC
cdr3_aa: CASSQDLLLGTYEQYF

j_call: TRBJ1-6
d_call: .
clone_size: few
v_call: TRBV5-1
cdr3_nt: TGCGCCAGCAACGGGGATAATTCACCCCTCCACTTT
cdr3_aa: CASNGDNSPLHF

j_call: TRBJ2-7
d_call: .
clone_size: .
v_call: TRBV6-2/TRBV6-3
cdr3_nt: TGTGCCAGCAGTTACTCGAGGGGGGCCACCCAACGGTACGAGCAGTACTTC
cdr3_aa: CASSYSRGATQRYEQYF

j_call: TRBJ2-3
d_call: TRBD2
clone_size: few
v_call: TRBV9
cdr3_nt: TGTGCCAGCAGCGGTAGCGGGGGGGACAACACAGATACGCAGTATTTT
cdr3_aa: CASSGSGGDNTDTQYF

j_call: TRBJ2-5
d_call: TRBD1
clone_size: .
v_call: TRBV6-6
cdr3_nt: TGTGCCAGCAGTCGGGACAGGGTCCAAGAGACCCAGTACTTC
cdr3_aa: CASSRDRVQETQYF

j_call: TRBJ1-1
d_call: .
clone_size: few
v_call: TRBV10-3
cdr3_nt: TGTGCCATCAGTGAATTTCAGTACGCGAAGCTTGAAGGGCCTGAAGCTTTCTTT
cdr3_aa: CAISEFQYAKLEGPEAFF

j_call: TRBJ1-1
d_call: .
clone_size: .
v_call: TRBV7-8
cdr3_nt: TGTGCCAGCAGCCCAACCTGGTGGGAGAGGAACACTGAAGCTTTCTTT
cdr3_aa: CASSPTWWERNTEAFF

j_call: TRBJ2-5
d_call: .
clone_size: few
v_call: TRBV6-5
cdr3_nt: TGTGCCAGCAGTTACTCGAGTCACGGTAGTGTGGAGACCCAGTACTTC
cdr3_aa: CASSYSSHGSVETQYF

j_call: TRBJ1-2
d_call: .
clone_size: .
v_call: TRBV18
cdr3_nt: TGTGCCAGCTCACAGGGGCTAGCTAACTATGGCTACACCTTC
cdr3_aa: CASSQGLANYGYTF

j_call: TRBJ1-5
d_call: .
clone_size: .
v_call: TRBV5-5
cdr3_nt: TGTGCCAGCAGCCCGACCCCCGGTCCCCAGCCCCAGCATTTT
cdr3_aa: CASSPTPGPQPQHF

j_call: TRBJ1-1
d_call: .
clone_size: .
v_call: TRBV27
cdr3_nt: TGTGCCAGCTCCCTGAGGGGACGGGGTAACACTGAAGCTTTCTTT
cdr3_aa: CASSLRGRGNTEAFF

j_call: TRBJ2-6
d_call: TRBD1
clone_size: few
v_call: TRBV29-1
cdr3_nt: TGCAGCGTTGATGGGACAGGGGGGCCCTCTGGGGCCAACGTCCTGACTTTC
cdr3_aa: CSVDGTGGPSGANVLTF

j_call: TRBJ1-2
d_call: .
clone_size: many
v_call: TRBV12-3/TRBV12-4
cdr3_nt: TGTGCCAGCAGTTTTGGTGGGGCTCTCTATGGCTACACCTTC
cdr3_aa: CASSFGGALYGYTF

j_call: TRBJ2-7
d_call: .
clone_size: .
v_call: TRBV10-3
cdr3_nt: TGTGCCATCAGTGACTCAGGGAGAGGAGCCTACGAGCAGTACTTC
cdr3_aa: CAISDSGRGAYEQYF